Below are 15 T cell receptor beta chains sequenced from a single sample in a study of shared clonotypes between healthy human individuals. TCRdb keeps only in-frame clones here, not all; method: immunoSEQ multiplex PCR. The sample contains 950,000 to 1,100,000 clones, around 78% of which appear only once. The sample taken for sequencing was memory CD4+ T cells from PBMCs. Subset defined: CD45RA-negative fraction. Source of these receptors: a man younger than 30 in good health. Some clones in this sample may be carry-over from other donors' samples.

The chain joins TRBV7-9 to TRBJ1-1; D ambiguous. Trimming pared 5 bases from V and 5 bases from J, leaving 18 bases between. Germline values: CDR1 SEHNR, CDR2 FQNEAQ (reference sequence). The CDR3 is 15 amino acids. CDR3 in amino acids: CASSPPGGEETEAFF. CDR3 DNA: TGTGCCAGCAGCCCCCCGGGTGGTGAAGAAACTGAAGCTTTCTTT.

The V call is TRBV4-1, the J call TRBJ2-7, with TRBD2 matching 7 bases. The CDR3 is made up of 14 amino acids. J was trimmed by 3 bases and V by 9 bases; bases with no gene match: 11. Looked up from germline, CDR1 is MGHRA and CDR2 is YSYEKL. CDR3 DNA: TGCGCCAGTAGCGTGGGCGGGAGCATCTACGAGCAGTACTTC. The encoded protein is CASSVGGSIYEQYF.

This clone was found a few times. This sample also contains other DNA sequences that code for the same CDR3. The chain has TRBV10-3 and TRBJ2-5; D is unresolved. The ends were cut back, 3 bases at V and 5 bases at J, with 4 bases in the middle. The V gene's germline CDR1 is ENHRY and CDR2 SYGVKD. The CDR3 runs to 11 residues. This chain's CDR3 is CAISESETQYF. For the CDR3, the DNA is TGTGCCATCAGTGAATCCGAGACCCAGTACTTC.

The chain employs TRBV2 and TRBJ2-4; TRBD1 aligns across 8 bases. V shed 6 bases, J shed 6 bases, and the junction held 4 bases outside the gene matches. CDR1 is SNHLY and CDR2 is FYNNEI in the germline V gene. CDR3 length: 13 amino acids. The CDR3 reads CASSGQGRNIQYF. The DNA for the CDR3 is TGTGCCAGCAGCGGACAGGGCCGAAACATTCAGTACTTC.

This clone was seen more than once but under ten times. The chain links TRBV7-2 to TRBJ2-7; 7 bases match TRBD1. Per germline, CDR1 SGHTA and CDR2 FQGNSA. The CDR3 extends over 15 amino acids. V lost 5 bases and J lost 1; bases outside the gene matches: 8. The CDR3 nucleotides read TGTGCCAGCAGCCTGGGACCGGGACAGTCCTACGAGCAGTACTTC. Amino acid sequence: CASSLGPGQSYEQYF. Using reference TRBV7-2 and TRBJ2-7 for the parts outside the CDR3, the full variable domain is GAGVSQSPSNKVTEKGKDVELRCDPISGHTALYWYRQSLGQGLEFLIYFQGNSAPDKSGLPSDRFSAERTGGSVSTLTIQRTQQEDSAVYLCASSLGPGQSYEQYFGPGTRLTVT.

The J gene is TRBJ1-1, the V gene TRBV19, with 9 bases fitting TRBD1. This CDR3 spans 15 amino acids. Germline CDR1 and CDR2: LNHDA and SQIVND (reference sequence). The ends lost 4 bases at V and 4 bases at J; junction bases unmatched: 7. The CDR3 region has the DNA TGTGCCAGTAGTAAGGGGACAGGGCTTGGCACTGAAGCTTTCTTT. This encodes CASSKGTGLGTEAFF.

CDR3 DNA sequence: TGTGCCAGCAGTTTAGTACAGGGTTTCACAGATACGCAGTATTTT. Protein: CASSLVQGFTDTQYF. The chain joins TRBV28 to TRBJ2-3, with TRBD1 as a possible D gene (6 bases). This CDR3 is built from 15 residues. Germline-derived CDR1 and CDR2 are MDHEN and SYDVKM. V lost 2 bases, J lost 2 bases, and 11 bases lay in between.

The J gene is TRBJ2-5, the V gene TRBV28; D may correspond to TRBD1 or TRBD2 (6 bases each). Germline-derived CDR1 and CDR2 are MDHEN and SYDVKM. The V and J ends lost 5 bases and 2 bases respectively, with 15 bases between them. The CDR3 is 15 residues long. The CDR3 coding sequence is TGTGCCAGCAGTACAACACGGGGGCTACAAGAGACCCAGTACTTC. Protein sequence: CASSTTRGLQETQYF. Looking up the rest from reference TRBV28 and TRBJ2-5 gives the full variable domain: DVKVTQSSRYLVKRTGEKVFLECVQDMDHENMFWYRQDPGLGLRLIYFSYDVKMKEKGDIPEGYSVSREKKERFSLILESASTNQTSMYLCASSTTRGLQETQYFGPGTRLLVL.

V is TRBV28 and J is TRBJ2-3; a weak D match, TRBD1 (7 bases). The germline V gene encodes CDR1 MDHEN and CDR2 SYDVKM. CDR3 length: 15 amino acids. V was pared by 8 bases and J by 12 bases, with 27 bases between. CDR3: CASGTQGRNPPFQYF. Here the CDR3 DNA reads TGTGCCAGCGGGACACAGGGGAGGAATCCGCCCTTCCAGTATTTT.

This clone was detected a few times. The same CDR3 also results from other DNA sequences found in this sample. V and J are TRBV29-1 and TRBJ2-5, with TRBD1 as a possible D gene (6 bases). CDR3 size: 12 residues. The germline V gene encodes CDR1 SQVTM and CDR2 ANQGSEA. V was shortened by 6 bases and J by 5 bases, with 13 bases between the two germline ends. CDR3 coding DNA: TGCAGCGTGTACCAAGGGGGTGAGACCCAGTACTTC. Translation gives CSVYQGGETQYF.

The chain uses TRBV6-5 and TRBJ1-5, with a tentative D call TRBD1 (5 bases). The CDR3 consists of 13 residues. Germline lookup yields CDR1 MNHEY and CDR2 SVGAGI. V was cut by 6 bases and J by 4 bases, with 10 bases left in between. The CDR3 region has the DNA TGTGCCAGCAGACGGGACGGGAATCAGCCCCAGCATTTT. Translation gives CASRRDGNQPQHF.

There are many counts of this clone. The rearrangement uses TRBV11-2 and TRBJ2-2; D is unclear. Deletions cut 1 base from V and 7 bases from J, with 7 bases between. Germline loops: CDR1 SGHAT, CDR2 FQNNGV. The CDR3 spans 13 residues. The CDR3: CASSLAGYGELFF. CDR3 in DNA: TGTGCCAGCAGCTTAGCAGGTTACGGGGAGCTGTTTTTT.

The J gene is TRBJ2-3, the V gene TRBV6-6, with D perhaps matching TRBD1 (5 bases). There are 16 residues in the CDR3. The V gene's germline CDR1 is MNHNY and CDR2 SVGAGI (reference sequence). V gave up 5 bases and J gave up 2 bases, with 17 bases separating them. The CDR3 nucleotides are TGTGCCAGCAGTCCCCCGAGCAGGGATAACACAGATACGCAGTATTTT. This encodes CASSPPSRDNTDTQYF.

This clone was detected a few times. The V call is TRBV7-9, the J call TRBJ1-1; D remains unclear. The CDR3 covers 14 residues. V was shortened by 3 bases and J by 5 bases, with 13 bases between the two germline ends. CDR1 and CDR2 from the germline V gene are SEHNR and FQNEAQ (reference sequence). The CDR3 DNA sequence: TGTGCCAGCAGCTTCGGCTCATCGCGTACTGAAGCTTTCTTT. Its protein is CASSFGSSRTEAFF.

The chain employs TRBV6-5 and TRBJ1-5; D is possibly TRBD1 (5 bases). The CDR3 has 15 residues. In germline, CDR1 is MNHEY, CDR2 SVGAGI. Trimming removed 2 bases at V and 7 bases at J, with 15 bases between. The CDR3 nucleotides are TGTGCCAGCAGTTACGACAGTCGGTCGTGGCAGCCCCAGCATTTT. This codes for CASSYDSRSWQPQHF.